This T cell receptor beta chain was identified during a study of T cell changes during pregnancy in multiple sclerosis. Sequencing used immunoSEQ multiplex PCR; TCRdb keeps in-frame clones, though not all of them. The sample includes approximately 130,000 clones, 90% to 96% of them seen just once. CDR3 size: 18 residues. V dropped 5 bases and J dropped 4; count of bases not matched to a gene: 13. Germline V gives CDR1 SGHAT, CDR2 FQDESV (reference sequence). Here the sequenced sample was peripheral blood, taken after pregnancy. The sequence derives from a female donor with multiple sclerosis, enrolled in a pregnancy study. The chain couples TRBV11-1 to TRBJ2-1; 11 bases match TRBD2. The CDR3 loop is CASSPQLMGLAAYNEQFF. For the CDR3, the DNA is TGTGCCAGCAGCCCCCAACTAATGGGACTAGCGGCGTACAATGAGCAGTTCTTC.